These 2 T cell receptor beta chains were all obtained from the same sample, sequenced in a study of blood T cell repertoires in COVID-19. The data were produced by immunoSEQ multiplex PCR, yet TCRdb's version contains in-frame clones alone and is incomplete. The data hold approximately 69,000 clones, with 79% observed a single time. Material: peripheral blood. The receptors derive from a human donor in a cohort sampled during active COVID-19.

V usage is TRBV5-1 and J usage is TRBJ2-7, with D possibly matching TRBD2 (6 bases). This CDR3 region has 14 residues. Trimming left V 6 bases short and J 2 bases short, with 15 bases between. CDR1 and CDR2 from the germline V gene are SGHRS and YFSETQ. The CDR3 is CASTLGGLPYEQYF. The CDR3 bases are TGCGCCAGCACCCTAGGAGGGTTACCCTACGAGCAGTACTTC.

The chain combines TRBV27 with TRBJ2-7, with D possibly being TRBD1 (6 bases). In germline, CDR1 is MNHEY, CDR2 SMNVEV (reference sequence). The CDR3 totals 16 residues. V dropped 1 base and J dropped 7 bases, with 20 bases sitting between them. The CDR3 is CASSLYQLWPGEEQYF. The CDR3 nucleotides are TGTGCCAGCAGTTTATACCAGTTATGGCCAGGGGAAGAGCAGTACTTC.